This T cell receptor beta chain is drawn from a study of cytomegalovirus exposure and HLA in healthy donors (dated by TCRdb to about 2017). General notes on the study: In an earlier analysis of fewer than 750 of the donors, 250 to 350 Gb of sequence data and 120 million or so unique TCR beta sequences from 150 million to 200 million T cells were reported. An early release that covered roughly 600 HLA-typed donors contained approximately 300 gigabases of sequencing data and roughly 84 million unique TCR sequences. The genetic ancestry cluster associated with self-reported Caucasian donors included about 84% of the roughly 390 genotyped donors. The study was designed to test whether signatures of past pathogen exposure could be identified by cataloging public T cell receptors. The T cell repertoires of several hundred subjects were profiled by immunosequencing and related to cytomegalovirus serostatus. Along with the approximately 670-subject first cohort, a separate validation cohort of over a hundred different subjects was used. To predict cytomegalovirus infection status, the study brought together high-throughput TCR immunosequencing, statistical association of individual TCRs with disease status, and machine learning. A later analysis re-analyzed previously published TCR beta repertoires from approximately 700 donors and added high-resolution HLA genotyping to study TCR occurrence patterns. In the later analysis, no new phenotypic data were used to find candidate immune exposures; instead, reliance was placed on TCR beta sequences and their occurrence across donors. To decide whether each TCR beta V gene segment behaved as functional or pseudogenic, an earlier analysis of approximately 590 of the donors relied on high-throughput TCR beta sequencing. Donor age, sex, ethnicity and CMV serostatus were compiled together with the repertoire data. A later genetic analysis took genome-wide SNP genotypes for about 60% of the roughly 670 donors and used that subset as a discovery cohort. Every discovery cohort repertoire had been produced on one sequencing platform. Class I and class II HLA loci were covered by the typing at four-digit resolution. Typing coverage differed by locus: A, B, C, DRB1 and DQB1 were typed in about 629-630 donors, DQA1 in about 500, DPA1 in some 570, and DPB1 in around 490. About 5 DR-DQ haplotypes were handled as single units for association and clustering, since linkage in the cohort was strong. Across 300 to 400 genotyped donors of the cohort, an average of about 220,000 unique TCR beta nucleotide sequences per donor were sequenced, and roughly 17% of those sequences were non-productive.

Beyond this particular receptor, the publication reports: Because counts were too low, seventeen rarely observed V segments, including chromosome 9 orphons, were excluded from the earlier analysis of about 500 of the donors. In vitro tests confirmed that a few of the cytomegalovirus-associated TCR beta chains recognize cytomegalovirus antigens. The classifier was reported to diagnose cytomegalovirus status with high specificity and sensitivity in both the original cohort and the validation cohort. A further reported finding was that TCR beta sequences accurately predicted the HLA-A and HLA-B alleles for most subjects in the first cohort. In a later analysis, more than 15,000 TCR beta sequences were associated with specific HLA alleles at a false discovery rate of 0.05. HLA typing was unavailable for some donors at each locus, so association tests used only the typed subset. For the cohort, immune exposure information was limited to CMV serostatus. The 87-base-pair reads could not distinguish some IMGT-functional V segments, including TRBV6-2 and TRBV6-3, so those segments were excluded. It was suggested by the authors that the approach could potentially be generalized to other disease states and immunological phenotypes. In a later analysis, most CMV-associated TCR beta chains were found to appear HLA-restricted, with HLA associations seemingly driven largely by CMV exposure. Correlated functional status among segregating V segments might be attributable to linkage disequilibrium, but an unknown experimental factor could not be ruled out. According to a later analysis, TCR association rates differed among HLA loci, with DRB1 alleles showing the most associated TCRs and HLA-C alleles showing the fewest. According to a later analysis, parvovirus B19, influenza, CMV and Epstein-Barr virus appeared linked to several top co-occurrence clusters. A later analysis found that HLA-associated TCR beta chains were more clonally expanded and had lower generation probabilities than equally common non-associated chains. Roughly uniform sequencing depth across donors was assumed in presence/absence analyses, although this assumption may not hold. In the study, 164 TCR beta chains were listed as associated with cytomegalovirus. A cluster of highly shared sequence variants was judged likely to be a technical artifact of the sequencing pipeline. An association between a missense DCLRE1C variant and V-gene and J-gene trimming of TCR beta chains was found in a later genetic analysis and replicated in an independent cohort. When HLA alleles, especially DR and DQ, strongly co-occurred, TCR associations were difficult to assign to individual alleles. Broadly in line with IMGT annotations, most TCR beta V segments showed up in productive rearrangements about 87% or about 30% of the time in an earlier analysis of 587 of the donors. The cohort was sequenced for TCR beta chains only, and without alpha or paired-chain data the features that could be detected were limited. Across donors, most TCR sequences were observed very rarely, whereas some public TCRs were present in many individuals. According to a later genetic analysis, donors in an Asian-associated ancestry cluster had fewer N-insertions in productive TCRs than the roughly 670-donor mean.

Sequences MGHRA (CDR1) and YSYEKL (CDR2) are obtained from the germline V gene. The CDR3 spans 13 residues, from the cysteine through the phenylalanine. Only the CDR3 part of the read is kept: 39 bases, read in frame from the first base. V is cut by 3 bases and J by 0 bases, and the space between the germline ends is 6 bases. The cohort comprised 550 to 700 healthy bone marrow donors. At the time of sampling, all cohort members were nominally healthy, though unrecorded immune exposures were likely present. The donor tested CMV seronegative, placing the donor among the 300 to 400 seronegative members of the cohort. A peripheral blood sample was provided by each donor, and peripheral blood mononuclear cells were used for TCR beta sequencing. The Qiagen DNeasy Blood Extraction Kit was used to extract genomic DNA from the blood cell samples. The protocol used for the library was the immunoSEQ multiplex PCR assay. For the multiplex PCR, a mixture combining 60 forward primers for TCR Vbeta segments and 13 reverse primers for TCR Jbeta segments was used. The CDR3 region of rearranged TCR beta genes was amplified from genomic DNA with a multiplex PCR assay. On the Illumina HiSeq System, the amplified TCR beta libraries were sequenced as 87-base-pair reads. From the authors' description of their analysis: A later analysis counted about 80 million unique TCR beta chains across the 640 or so repertoires, and 10 million to 11 million of these chains were shared by at least two donors. Raw reads were error-corrected and collapsed into unique sequences with a nearest-neighbor algorithm that merged closely related sequences to remove PCR and sequencing errors. CDR3 sequences were aligned to IMGT reference sequences to assign V, D and J gene segments. For a sequence to be retained, at least a six-nucleotide match to both a V gene segment and a J gene segment was required. A rearrangement counted as productive if the CDR3 had no stop codons and remained in frame with V and J, and every other rearrangement counted as non-productive. Following IMGT convention, CDR3 was defined as the stretch from the second conserved V-encoded cysteine to the conserved J-encoded phenylalanine. The earlier analysis of around 640 of the donors excluded sequences that lacked an unambiguous match to a single V gene segment. In an earlier analysis of several hundred of the donors, V segments were called functional above 56.7% productive rearrangements and were called segregating when the between-donor standard deviation exceeded 5%. A statistical classification framework was built for diagnosing cytomegalovirus status from the catalog of TCR beta chain sequences. V and J gene assignment, in a later analysis, came from comparing TCR nucleotide sequences with IMGT/GENE-DB human TR gene sequences. A later analysis assigned CDR3 sequences and most-parsimonious VDJ recombination scenarios with the TCRdist pipeline. In a later analysis, each TCR beta chain was defined by its CDR3 amino acid sequence together with its V-gene family, and reads lacking a unique V-gene family were excluded. As a way to deal with suspected cross-contamination and a sequencing artifact, a later analysis dropped hundreds of nucleotide sequences that were highly shared and had low generation probability. A later analysis calculated a clonal expansion index for each public chain from normalized within-repertoire ranks of inferred template counts. Generation probabilities in a later analysis came from a VDJ recombination model fitted to out-of-frame rearrangements, and those results were checked against IGoR. In a later analysis, hypergeometric tests were used to score TCR-TCR, TCR-HLA and TCR-CMV co-occurrence, with a repertoire-size bias correction applied to TCR pairs. False discovery rates were estimated in a later analysis by permuting HLA or CMV assignments 20 times. In a later analysis, co-occurring TCRs were grouped using DBSCAN, and TCRdist sequence similarity was added for clustering within HLA-allele-positive subsets. For co-occurrence clustering, repertoires with fewer than 30,000 or more than 120,000 public chains were excluded, along with five repertoires with anomalous nucleotide sharing. This immuneACCESS table, as held by TCRdb, lists in-frame sequences with V and J called but not all clones. Of the missing ones, under half trace to an unresolved V gene in checked studies; the others have no known cause. The DNA was the basis for D and trimming; V, J and clone size are from that table. For this sample there are under 200,000 clones; roughly 75% appear just once. In total, the top ten clones hold around 6% of the sample.

This clone was counted only a few times. Its antigen is unknown. No per-base quality is available; no much larger clone lies one base away. Sequenced material: PBMCs. This TCR came from a man aged 35-49 years in good health and CMV-seronegative. The rearrangement joined TRBV4-1 to TRBJ2-7; the D gene cannot be resolved reliably. In nucleotide form, the sequence is TGCGCCAGCAGCCAGGGCAGCTCCTACGAGCAGTACTTC. This codes for CASSQGSSYEQYF.